This TCR beta chain was recovered during a study of T cell repertoires in cytomegalovirus infection (dated by TCRdb to the late 2010s). A note on the overall study: Donor HLA type was relevant to the analysis, as public TCR beta signatures indicated carriage of CMV infection together with the matching HLA type. Overall study outcomes, separate from this receptor: In both this cohort and an independent roughly 330-donor cohort, the cumulative frequency of public TCR beta family members distinguished carriers of CMV infection plus the relevant HLA type. In the ex vivo response, HLA-C-restricted CMV-specific TCR beta clonotypes were dominant, and in two of eight donors the single most frequent clonotype came from this HLA-C-restricted group.

Instrument on record: Illumina HiSeq 1500. Through fastp at Q25 and MiXCR, TCRdb rebuilt clones from the public reads, retaining in-frame beta chains. For every CDR3 protein sequence, its rows merge into one entry that carries the most common genes and DNA. Recorded for this sample are some 440,000 distinct CDR3 sequences; 25% to 40% of them occurred a single time. The ten top clones hold about 13% of the sample. This clonotype was observed many times. Its specific antigen is unknown. No qualities accompany the bases; no much larger clone lies one base away. V is trimmed back by 5 bases and J by 3 bases, and the junction contains 5 bases that no gene match accounts for. The CDR3 goes from the cysteine to the phenylalanine over 15 residues. The kept DNA is CDR3 alone, 45 bases in frame from the first base. The germline V gene specifies MNHEY as CDR1 and SVGEGT as CDR2.

Sequencing used PBMCs. This clonotype was obtained from a human donor in good health (CMV status not recorded). Some clones in this sample may be carry-over from other donors' samples. Recombination connected TRBV6-2 or TRBV6-3 to TRBJ2-3, with 10 bases in between that match TRBD2. The sequenced DNA is TGTGCCAGCAGTCCAGCGGGGGGGCCAACAGATACGCAGTATTTT. It specifies CASSPAGGPTDTQYF.